Sequencing of this TCR beta chain was carried out in a study of long-term antiretroviral therapy in people with HIV. Study-wide findings and caveats: Repertoires looked antigen-experienced, with only a slight naive shift after ART. Post-ART samples showed increased diversity that remained below transplant donor control levels.

At minimum, one pre-ART and two post-ART PBMC samples were obtained from each donor. 1-10 million cryopreserved PBMC were held in samples before DNA extraction. Survey-level resolution applied to immunoSEQ assay v3.0. Produced via immunoSEQ multiplex PCR; TCRdb's table is partial and in-frame only. The table records some 30,000 clones, over 85% of them present only once. About this clone: Its antigen is not identified.

This material consisted of unsorted PBMCs, taken 1.8 years after starting antiretroviral therapy. The origin of this receptor is a woman younger than 35 with HIV.

The CDR3 nucleotides read TGTGCCAGCAGCCAAGTCGACTACGGACTAGCGGGAGGGAGTGGGTCCTACGAGCAGTACTTC. As protein: CASSQVDYGLAGGSGSYEQYF. The chain links TRBV4-2 to TRBJ2-7; 15 bases match TRBD2. V shed 1 base, J shed 1 base, and the junction held 14 bases outside the gene matches. This CDR3 has 21 residues. CDR1 and CDR2 from the germline V gene are LGHNA and YNFKEQ.